This TCR beta chain was found in a study of cytomegalovirus exposure and HLA in healthy donors. Overall study findings and caveats: Analyses of presence and absence presupposed an approximately uniform sequencing depth across donors. A later analysis reportedly identified an Asian-associated ancestry cluster as carrying fewer N-insertions than the approximately 670-donor mean. Specificity of a few CMV-associated chains for CMV antigens was verified in vitro.

PCR employed 60 Vbeta and 13 Jbeta primers. The repertoire was sequenced with immunoSEQ multiplex PCR; TCRdb's copy has only in-frame clones and lacks some. In the table there are over 75,000 clones, 60% to 85% of which are singletons. The germline V and J ends were trimmed by 5 bases and 0 bases, with 10 bases remaining between them. This CDR3 comprises 14 residues. Germline CDR1 reads MNHEY; CDR2 reads SVGAGI. Note on this clone: Its antigen is still unknown.

The chain is built from TRBV6-5 and TRBJ1-1; no clear D. This TCR derives from a man between 45 and 60 years old in good health and CMV-seropositive. The sequenced material came from PBMCs. This CDR3 is CASSNGVMNTEAFF. In DNA form, the CDR3 reads TGTGCCAGCAGTAATGGAGTTATGAACACTGAAGCTTTCTTT.